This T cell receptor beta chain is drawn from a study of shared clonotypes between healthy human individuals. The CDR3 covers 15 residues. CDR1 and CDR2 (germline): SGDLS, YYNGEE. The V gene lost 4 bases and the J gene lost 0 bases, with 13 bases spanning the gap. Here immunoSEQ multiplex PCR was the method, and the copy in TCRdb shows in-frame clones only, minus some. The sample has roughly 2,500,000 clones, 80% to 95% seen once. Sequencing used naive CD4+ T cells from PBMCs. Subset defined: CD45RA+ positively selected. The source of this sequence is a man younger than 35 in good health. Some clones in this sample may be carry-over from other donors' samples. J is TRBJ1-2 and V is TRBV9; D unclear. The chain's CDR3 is CASSLEQDPNYGYTF. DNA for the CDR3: TGTGCCAGCAGCTTGGAGCAGGACCCTAACTATGGCTACACCTTC.